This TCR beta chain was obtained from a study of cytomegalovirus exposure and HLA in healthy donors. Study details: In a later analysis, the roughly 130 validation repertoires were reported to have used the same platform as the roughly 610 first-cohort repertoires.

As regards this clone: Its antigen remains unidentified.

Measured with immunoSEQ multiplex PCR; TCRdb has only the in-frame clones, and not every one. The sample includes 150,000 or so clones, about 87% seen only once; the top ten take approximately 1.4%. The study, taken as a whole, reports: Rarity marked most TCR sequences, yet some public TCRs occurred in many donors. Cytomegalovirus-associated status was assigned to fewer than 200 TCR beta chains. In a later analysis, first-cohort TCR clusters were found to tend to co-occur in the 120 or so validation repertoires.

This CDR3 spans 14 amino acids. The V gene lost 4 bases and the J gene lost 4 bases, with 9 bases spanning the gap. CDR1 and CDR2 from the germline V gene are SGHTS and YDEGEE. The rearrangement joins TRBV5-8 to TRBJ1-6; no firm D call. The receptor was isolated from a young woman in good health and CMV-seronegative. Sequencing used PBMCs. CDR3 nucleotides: TGTGCCAGCAGCCCCCCCGGGTATAATTCACCCCTCCACTTT. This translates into CASSPPGYNSPLHF.